The present entry profiles one TCR beta chain with its context. The sample originates from a study of OX40 agonist ivuxolimab in advanced cancers. Study information: Earlier treatment with anti-PD-1, anti-PD-L1 or anti-CTLA-4 was permitted, and under 50% had received some.

Clones were sequenced by immunoSEQ multiplex PCR, and TCRdb holds only the in-frame ones, with some missing. The repertoire includes about 78,000 clones, around 91% of them detected once, and 2.8% sits in the top ten. Material: CD4+ or CD8+ T cells sorted from blood, obtained in a trial of the OX40 agonist ivuxolimab. The receptor comes from an adult with an advanced solid tumor such as melanoma, head and neck, liver or kidney cancer.

CDR3 DNA sequence: TGTGCCAGCATCCGCCTATCGGGGAGTGCAGATACGCAGTATTTT. Its protein is CASIRLSGSADTQYF. The rearrangement uses TRBV5-6 and TRBJ2-3; D possibly corresponds to TRBD2 (5 bases). Per germline, CDR1 SGHDT and CDR2 YYEEEE. The CDR3 runs to 15 residues. V dropped 6 bases and J dropped 4 bases, with 18 bases sitting between them.